Below are 24 T cell receptor beta chains sequenced from a single sample in a study of OX40 agonist ivuxolimab in advanced cancers. The library was built by means of the immunoSEQ multiplex PCR assay. The clones in this table, taken by TCRdb from immuneACCESS, are in-frame only. Not every clone is retained; where verified, under half of the shortfall comes from an unresolved V gene, and the cause of the rest is unknown. The sample yields 50,000 to 55,000 clones; around four fifths were counted once. The ten biggest clones cover about 0.69% of the sample. The sequencing used CD4+ or CD8+ T cells sorted from blood, collected in a trial of the OX40 agonist ivuxolimab. Source of these receptors: an adult with an advanced solid tumor such as melanoma, head and neck, liver or kidney cancer.

CDR3 nucleotide sequence: TGCGCCAGCAGCTTGGGGACAGGGCGCACCGGGGAGCTGTTTTTT. Translated: CASSLGTGRTGELFF. This chain uses TRBV5-1 with TRBJ2-2, with 8 nucleotides matching TRBD1. V lost 0 bases, J lost 4 bases, and 2 bases stayed unmatched. This CDR3 region has 15 residues. Germline V lookup: CDR1 SGHRS, CDR2 YFSETQ.

This chain's CDR3 is CASSEQGGGRHEQYF. As DNA, the CDR3 is TGCGCCAGCAGTGAACAGGGGGGAGGTCGGCACGAGCAGTACTTC. The chain carries TRBV10-1 and TRBJ2-7, with 8 bases matching TRBD1. V was pared by 3 bases and J by 5 bases, with 9 bases of the junction left unmatched. This CDR3 is 15 amino acids long. CDR1 and CDR2 from the germline V gene are WNHNN and SYGVQD (reference sequence).

The V call is TRBV7-6, the J call TRBJ2-1; D may correspond to TRBD1 or TRBD2 (5 bases each). This CDR3 has 14 amino acids. Germline-derived CDR1 and CDR2 are SGHVS and FNYEAQ. V lost 4 bases to trimming and J lost 4 bases, with 11 bases between them. The CDR3 region has the DNA TGTGCCAGCAGCTCCCGGGACCTTTACAATGAGCAGTTCTTC. Its protein product is CASSSRDLYNEQFF.

The J gene is TRBJ2-2, the V gene TRBV6-1, with a weak D call TRBD2 (5 bases). There are 16 residues in the CDR3. Germline values: CDR1 MNHNS, CDR2 SASEGT. Trimming pared 1 base from V and 5 bases from J, leaving 14 bases between. CDR3 sequence reads: CASSEGGRPGTGELFF. The CDR3 region has the DNA TGTGCCAGCAGTGAAGGCGGCAGGCCGGGGACCGGGGAGCTGTTTTTT.

This rearrangement joins TRBV5-4 to TRBJ1-2; 8 positions match TRBD1. V dropped 0 bases and J dropped 4; count of bases not matched to a gene: 2. CDR1 and CDR2 from the germline V gene are SGHNT and YYREEE (reference sequence). The CDR3 runs to 14 residues. CDR3 protein: CASSLGQGLYGYTF. DNA of the CDR3: TGTGCCAGCAGCTTGGGACAGGGGCTCTATGGCTACACCTTC. Full variable domain (outside the CDR3, taken from reference TRBV5-4 and TRBJ1-2): ETGVTQSPTHLIKTRGQQVTLRCSSQSGHNTVSWYQQALGQGPQFIFQYYREEENGRGNFPPRFSGLQFPNYSSELNVNALELDDSALYLCASSLGQGLYGYTFGSGTRLTVV.

The V gene is TRBV28, the J gene TRBJ2-3; unclear D gene. The CDR3 contains 17 residues. The V end was cut by 3 bases, the J end by 0 bases, with 16 bases between. CDR1 is MDHEN and CDR2 is SYDVKM in the germline V gene. CDR3 loop: CASSFNDGSSSTDTQYF. CDR3 sequence (DNA): TGTGCCAGCAGTTTTAATGACGGATCATCTAGCACAGATACGCAGTATTTT.

The chain couples TRBV11-1 to TRBJ2-1; 11 positions agree with TRBD2. V was clipped by 5 bases and J by 4 bases; unmatched bases: 4. The CDR3 sequence is 15 residues long. Germline values: CDR1 SGHAT, CDR2 FQDESV (reference sequence). CDR3 loop: CASSARTSGYNEQFF. In DNA form, the CDR3 reads TGTGCCAGCAGCGCAAGGACTAGCGGGTACAATGAGCAGTTCTTC. Looking up the rest from reference TRBV11-1 and TRBJ2-1 gives the full variable domain: EAEVAQSPRYKITEKSQAVAFWCDPISGHATLYWYRQILGQGPELLVQFQDESVVDDSQLPKDRFSAERLKGVDSTLKIQPAELGDSAMYLCASSARTSGYNEQFFGPGTRLTVL.

This chain connects TRBV28 to TRBJ2-5, with D tentatively TRBD2 (7 bases). The CDR3 extends over 17 amino acids. Trimming left V 1 base short and J 5 bases short, with 20 bases between. Germline CDR1 and CDR2: MDHEN and SYDVKM. DNA for the CDR3: TGTGCCAGCAGTTTATTCCTCCACGTAGGGGGGGCGGAGACCCAGTACTTC. Translating gives CASSLFLHVGGAETQYF. Full variable domain (rest looked up from reference TRBV28 and TRBJ2-5): DVKVTQSSRYLVKRTGEKVFLECVQDMDHENMFWYRQDPGLGLRLIYFSYDVKMKEKGDIPEGYSVSREKKERFSLILESASTNQTSMYLCASSLFLHVGGAETQYFGPGTRLLVL.

The chain carries TRBV2 and TRBJ1-5; TRBD1 is a possible D gene (5 bases). Germline lookup yields CDR1 SNHLY and CDR2 FYNNEI. The V end was cut by 7 bases, the J end by 2 bases, with 12 bases between. The CDR3 spans 14 residues. CDR3 protein: CASTKGIGNQPQHF. The CDR3 DNA follows: TGTGCCAGCACGAAGGGGATCGGCAATCAGCCCCAGCATTTT. The whole variable domain, remainder taken from reference TRBV2 and TRBJ1-5, is EPEVTQTPSHQVTQMGQEVILRCVPISNHLYFYWYRQILGQKVEFLVSFYNNEISEKSEIFDDQFSVERPDGSNFTLKIRSTKLEDSAMYFCASTKGIGNQPQHFGDGTRLSIL.

This chain joins TRBV19 and TRBJ2-5; 8 positions match TRBD1. With V trimmed by 5 bases and J by 5 bases, 16 bases remained unmatched. The germline CDR1 and CDR2 sequences are LNHDA and SQIVND (reference sequence). This CDR3 has 17 residues. CDR3 in amino acids: CASSSLFRQGAGETQYF. CDR3 coding DNA: TGTGCCAGTAGTTCTCTGTTTAGGCAGGGGGCGGGGGAGACCCAGTACTTC.

This clone was picked up a small number of times. The chain has TRBV7-3 and TRBJ2-1; TRBD1 might be the D (5 bases). The CDR3 loop spans 14 amino acids. The V gene lost 5 bases and the J gene lost 5 bases, with 13 bases spanning the gap. Germline values: CDR1 SGHTA, CDR2 FQGTGA. The CDR3 loop is CASSQGRGNNEQFF. CDR3 sequence (DNA): TGTGCCAGCAGCCAGGGCCGCGGTAACAATGAGCAGTTCTTC.

The rearrangement links TRBV9 to TRBJ1-4, with 7 positions matching TRBD1. The CDR3 covers 16 residues. Germline V gene sequence: CDR1 SGDLS, CDR2 YYNGEE. With 0 bases clipped from V and 5 bases from J, the junction kept 7 bases outside the gene matches. The CDR3 coding sequence is TGTGCCAGCAGCGTAGGGACAGGAGGTGGGAATGAAAAACTGTTTTTT. Protein: CASSVGTGGGNEKLFF.

The chain combines TRBV7-8 with TRBJ1-5; the D gene is possibly TRBD1 (6 bases). CDR1 is SGHVS and CDR2 is FQNEAQ in the germline V gene. There are 14 residues in the CDR3. Trimming stripped 6 bases from V and 4 bases from J, with 13 bases between. CDR3 nucleotide sequence: TGTGCCAGCAGACAGGGAGGGGCAAATCAGCCCCAGCATTTT. The encoded protein is CASRQGGANQPQHF.

In nucleotides, the CDR3 is TGTGCCAGCAGCGACGGAGGACTAATCTACAATGAGCAGTTCTTC. This encodes CASSDGGLIYNEQFF. The rearrangement uses TRBV11-3 and TRBJ2-1; a weak D match, TRBD2 (6 bases). This CDR3 is built from 15 residues. Germline CDR1 is SGHNT and CDR2 is YENEEA. V was trimmed by 5 bases and J by 3 bases, leaving 14 bases between them.

This clone is termed medium-sized. The chain has TRBV6-1 and TRBJ2-7; the D is unclear. Germline V CDR1 and CDR2: MNHNS, SASEGT. The CDR3 runs 13 residues. Trimming stripped 0 bases from V and 3 bases from J, with 6 bases between. This chain's CDR3 is CASSEARFYEQYF. CDR3 bases: TGTGCCAGCAGTGAAGCCCGGTTCTACGAGCAGTACTTC.

This rearrangement joins TRBV11-3 to TRBJ2-7, with 8 bases fitting TRBD2. V trimming: 5 bases; J trimming: 12 bases; junction bases outside the gene matches: 12. Per germline, CDR1 SGHNT and CDR2 YENEEA. The CDR3 extends over 13 amino acids. The CDR3 is CASSPRGGAQRYF. In DNA, the CDR3 is TGTGCCAGCAGCCCACGGGGGGGGGCGCAGAGGTACTTC.

The gene calls are TRBV6-1 and TRBJ2-7; D not certain. This CDR3 is 12 amino acids long. Germline loops: CDR1 MNHNS, CDR2 SASEGT. Trimming took off 9 bases at V and 1 base at J, with 10 bases between the two ends. CDR3 DNA: TGTGCCAGTTCTCTTTATTCCTACGAGCAGTACTTC. Translating gives CASSLYSYEQYF.

The chain links TRBV10-3 to TRBJ1-1, with D unresolved. The CDR3 is 13 residues long. The V end was cut by 8 bases, the J end by 5 bases, with 15 bases between. Per germline, CDR1 ENHRY and CDR2 SYGVKD. In nucleotides, the CDR3 is TGTGCCATCCGGCTGGGCGGCGGTACTGAAGCTTTCTTT. Protein: CAIRLGGGTEAFF.

The genes are TRBV5-4 and TRBJ1-6; the match to TRBD1 covers 8 bases. The CDR3 extends over 17 amino acids. J lost 0 bases, V lost 4 bases, and 6 bases had no gene match. Looked up from germline, CDR1 is SGHNT and CDR2 is YYREEE (reference sequence). CDR3 amino acids: CASSTGGTSSYNSPLHF. CDR3 DNA: TGTGCCAGCAGCACAGGGGGTACAAGCTCCTATAATTCACCCCTCCACTTT. Full variable domain (remainder filled in from reference TRBV5-4 and TRBJ1-6): ETGVTQSPTHLIKTRGQQVTLRCSSQSGHNTVSWYQQALGQGPQFIFQYYREEENGRGNFPPRFSGLQFPNYSSELNVNALELDDSALYLCASSTGGTSSYNSPLHFGNGTRLTVT.

The chain carries TRBV23-1 and TRBJ2-1, with 9 bases lining up with TRBD2. TRBV23-1 has ORF status, its function being uncertain. V was pared by 8 bases and J by 8 bases, with 13 bases of the junction left unmatched. The CDR3 extends over 15 amino acids. The chain's CDR3 is CASVLTSGPWDEQFF. The CDR3 DNA reads as TGCGCCAGCGTCCTAACTAGCGGGCCTTGGGATGAGCAGTTCTTC.

The chain uses TRBV7-7 and TRBJ2-1, with D perhaps TRBD2 (6 bases). Trimming pared 5 bases from V and 8 bases from J, leaving 13 bases between. CDR3 length equals 13 residues. Germline V gene data show CDR1 as SSHAT and CDR2 as FNYEAQ (reference sequence). CDR3 sequence (DNA): TGTGCCAGCAGCCCCGGGACTTGGGATGAGCAGTTCTTC. As protein: CASSPGTWDEQFF. Using reference TRBV7-7 and TRBJ2-1 for the parts outside the CDR3, the full variable domain is GAGVSQSPRYKVTKRGQDVTLRCDPISSHATLYWYQQALGQGPEFLTYFNYEAQPDKSGLPSDRFSAERPEGSISTLTIQRTEQRDSAMYRCASSPGTWDEQFFGPGTRLTVL.

This chain joins TRBV5-1 and TRBJ2-1; the D gene could be TRBD1 or TRBD2 (6 bases each). V shed 0 bases and J shed 6 bases, with 7 bases lying between them. The CDR3 is made up of 13 amino acids. The germline CDR1 and CDR2 sequences are SGHRS and YFSETQ. The CDR3 here is CASSLEGGNEQFF. The CDR3 nucleotides read TGCGCCAGCAGCTTGGAGGGGGGCAATGAGCAGTTCTTC.

The chain employs TRBV5-1 and TRBJ2-2; D not resolved. The germline CDR1 and CDR2 sequences are SGHRS and YFSETQ. The CDR3 spans 13 residues. Trimming took off 0 bases at V and 6 bases at J, with 6 bases between the two ends. CDR3 region: CASSLEVAGELFF. The DNA for the CDR3 is TGCGCCAGCAGCTTGGAGGTGGCCGGGGAGCTGTTTTTT.

The chain employs TRBV2 and TRBJ2-3; TRBD1 is a possible D gene (6 bases). Trimming stripped 5 bases from V and 0 bases from J, with 15 bases between. Germline-derived CDR1 and CDR2 are SNHLY and FYNNEI. CDR3 length equals 16 residues. CDR3 region: CASSQGTGASTDTQYF. The CDR3 DNA sequence: TGTGCCAGCAGTCAGGGGACGGGCGCTAGCACAGATACGCAGTATTTT.